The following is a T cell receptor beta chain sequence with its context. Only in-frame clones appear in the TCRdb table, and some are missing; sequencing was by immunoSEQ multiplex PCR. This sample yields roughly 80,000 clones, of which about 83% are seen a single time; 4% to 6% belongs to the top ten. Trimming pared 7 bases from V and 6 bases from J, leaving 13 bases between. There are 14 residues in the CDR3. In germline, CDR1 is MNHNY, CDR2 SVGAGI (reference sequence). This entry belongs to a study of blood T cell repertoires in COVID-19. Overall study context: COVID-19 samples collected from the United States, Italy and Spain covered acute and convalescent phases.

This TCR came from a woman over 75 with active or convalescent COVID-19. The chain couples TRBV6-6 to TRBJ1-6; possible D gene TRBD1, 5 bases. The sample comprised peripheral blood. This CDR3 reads CASTPPGANSPLHF. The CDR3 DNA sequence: TGTGCCAGCACCCCCCCTGGGGCTAATTCACCCCTCCACTTT.